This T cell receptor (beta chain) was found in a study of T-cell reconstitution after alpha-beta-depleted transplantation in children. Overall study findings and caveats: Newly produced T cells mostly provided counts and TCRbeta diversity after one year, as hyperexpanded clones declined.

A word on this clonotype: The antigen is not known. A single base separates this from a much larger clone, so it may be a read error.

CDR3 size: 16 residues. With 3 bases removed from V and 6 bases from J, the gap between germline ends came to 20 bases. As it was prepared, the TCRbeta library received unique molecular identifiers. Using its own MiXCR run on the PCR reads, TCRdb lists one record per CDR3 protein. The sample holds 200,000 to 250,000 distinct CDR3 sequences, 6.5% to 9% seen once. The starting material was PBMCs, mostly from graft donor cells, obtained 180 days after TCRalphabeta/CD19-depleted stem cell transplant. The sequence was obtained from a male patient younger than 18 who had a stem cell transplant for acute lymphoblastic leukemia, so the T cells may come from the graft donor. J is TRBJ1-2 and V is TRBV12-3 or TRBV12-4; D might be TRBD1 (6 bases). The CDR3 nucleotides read TGTGCCAGCAGTTTCCCACAGGGTAAAGGCTACGATGGCTACACCTTC. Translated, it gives CASSFPQGKGYDGYTF.